This TCR beta chain stems from a study of blood T cell repertoires in COVID-19. Study information: PBMCs, B-cell-depleted T cells, or T cells provided the cDNA or gDNA that made up the material.

Some clones are missing from TCRdb's copy, which holds only in-frame ones; the method was immunoSEQ multiplex PCR. There are a few hundred thousand clones in the sample; around 82% occur only once, and about 3.4% lies in the top ten. CDR1 SNHLY and CDR2 FYNNEI come from the germline V gene. The trim removed 11 bases at V and 1 base at J, leaving 8 bases unmatched. CDR3 length equals 14 residues. The TCR comes from a woman under 30 with acute or convalescent COVID-19. The chain recombines TRBV2 with TRBJ2-7; TRBD1 aligns across 10 bases. Sequencing was performed on peripheral blood. The CDR3 loop reads CAGAGTGVSYEQYF. The CDR3 DNA follows: TGTGCCGGAGCCGGGACAGGGGTTTCCTACGAGCAGTACTTC.